A single sample is the source of the 27 T cell receptor beta chains below, sequenced in a study of radiotherapy plus CTLA-4 blockade in lung cancer. Repertoires were generated with immunoSEQ multiplex PCR, while TCRdb's copy carries only in-frame clones and drops some. The sample lists some 92,000 clones, roughly 80% occurring once. Material: peripheral blood, obtained from a patient treated with radiotherapy plus ipilimumab. Receptors were obtained from a human donor with non-small cell lung cancer who had a partial response to radiotherapy plus ipilimumab.

The J gene is TRBJ2-2, the V gene TRBV2, with a weak D call TRBD2 (5 bases). V was pared by 7 bases and J by 4 bases, with 13 bases between. There are 14 residues in the CDR3. CDR1 and CDR2 from the germline V gene are SNHLY and FYNNEI. This chain's CDR3 is CASTAGLSTGELFF. The CDR3 DNA reads TGTGCCAGCACCGCCGGACTGAGCACCGGGGAGCTGTTTTTT.

The V gene is TRBV19, the J gene TRBJ2-1; 11 bases are a match to TRBD2. CDR1 LNHDA and CDR2 SQIVND come from the germline V gene (reference sequence). Unmatched junction bases numbered 11, after V lost 1 base and J lost 12 bases. The CDR3 spans 16 residues. The CDR3 nucleotides read TGTGCCAGTAGTATAGTAACTAGCGGGAGTTTAAAGGGGCAGTTCTTC. This encodes CASSIVTSGSLKGQFF.

This sequence joins TRBV19 and TRBJ1-5, with 7 positions matching TRBD1. The CDR3 loop spans 16 amino acids. Germline V gene sequence: CDR1 LNHDA, CDR2 SQIVND (reference sequence). V gave up 7 bases and J gave up 7 bases; unmatched junction bases: 16. The CDR3 sequence is CASTRNGNRGEQPQHF. The CDR3 coding sequence is TGTGCCAGTACGAGAAATGGAAACAGGGGTGAACAGCCCCAGCATTTT.

This clone was counted between two and nine times. The rearrangement uses TRBV7-9 and TRBJ2-2, with TRBD2 matching over 7 bases. V dropped 4 bases and J dropped 0; count of bases not matched to a gene: 5. CDR3 length: 16 amino acids. Germline CDR1 is SEHNR and CDR2 is FQNEAQ (reference sequence). The CDR3 here is CASSYPGGANTGELFF. CDR3 sequence (DNA): TGTGCCAGCAGCTACCCGGGAGGCGCGAACACCGGGGAGCTGTTTTTT.

The chain links TRBV7-2 to TRBJ1-5, with TRBD1 as a possible D gene (5 bases). Germline values: CDR1 SGHTA, CDR2 FQGNSA. Deletions cut 3 bases from V and 7 bases from J, with 16 bases between. This CDR3 is 15 amino acids long. DNA of the CDR3: TGTGCCAGCAGCTTTACCAGGGAACCTGGGCAGCCCCAGCATTTT. The encoded protein is CASSFTREPGQPQHF. The full variable domain, with the rest looked up from reference TRBV7-2 and TRBJ1-5, is GAGVSQSPSNKVTEKGKDVELRCDPISGHTALYWYRQSLGQGLEFLIYFQGNSAPDKSGLPSDRFSAERTGGSVSTLTIQRTQQEDSAVYLCASSFTREPGQPQHFGDGTRLSIL.

This chain links TRBV7-8 with TRBJ1-1; D call uncertain. From germline, CDR1 is SGHVS and CDR2 FQNEAQ. CDR3 size: 13 residues. V gave up 5 bases and J gave up 0 bases, with 7 bases separating them. In DNA form, the CDR3 reads TGTGCCAGCAGCACGAGTCTGAACACTGAAGCTTTCTTT. Protein product: CASSTSLNTEAFF.

The V gene is TRBV4-1, the J gene TRBJ2-7; TRBD2 is a possible D gene (5 bases). Germline assignment: CDR1 MGHRA and CDR2 YSYEKL. The V and J ends lost 0 bases and 5 bases respectively, with 11 bases between them. This CDR3 has 14 amino acids. The CDR3 coding sequence is TGCGCCAGCAGCCAAGATACTAGTCCGGACGAGCAGTACTTC. It encodes CASSQDTSPDEQYF.

This sequence joins TRBV11-3 and TRBJ1-4; 7 bases fit TRBD1. Trimming at V came to 5 bases and at J to 4 bases, leaving 10 bases not matched to a gene. The germline V gene has CDR1 SGHNT and CDR2 YENEEA. The CDR3 has 16 residues. The CDR3 here is CASSMGTDTNNEKLFF. Written as DNA, the CDR3 is TGTGCCAGCAGCATGGGGACAGACACAAATAATGAAAAACTGTTTTTT.

This clone was seen only a few times. The V call is TRBV5-1, the J call TRBJ2-7; 15 bases agree with TRBD2. Per germline, CDR1 SGHRS and CDR2 YFSETQ. This CDR3 comprises 15 residues. Trimming removed 4 bases from V and 2 bases from J; junction bases left unmatched: 1. CDR3 bases: TGCGCCAGCAGCGGACTAGCGGGAGGGACCTACGAGCAGTACTTC. Protein: CASSGLAGGTYEQYF.

The V call is TRBV28, the J call TRBJ2-2, with a weak D call TRBD1 (5 bases). This CDR3 comprises 13 residues. CDR1 MDHEN and CDR2 SYDVKM come from the germline V gene. Trimming removed 5 bases from V and 1 base from J, with 5 bases in between. Written as DNA, the CDR3 is TGTGCCAGCAGTGGACAGAACACCGGGGAGCTGTTTTTT. This codes for CASSGQNTGELFF.

This chain links TRBV5-1 with TRBJ2-6, with TRBD2 as a possible D gene (5 bases). The V gene's germline CDR1 is SGHRS and CDR2 YFSETQ. The V end lost 8 bases, the J end lost 1 base, and 13 bases lay between the germline ends. This CDR3 is built from 15 residues. CDR3 loop: CASTPEGSGANVLTF. CDR3 in DNA: TGCGCCAGTACACCAGAGGGTTCTGGGGCCAACGTCCTGACTTTC.

The V call is TRBV18, the J call TRBJ2-3; no clear D gene. CDR1 is KGHSH, CDR2 LQKENI, per germline. V lost 2 bases to trimming and J lost 4 bases, with 7 bases between them. The CDR3 is 13 amino acids. CDR3: CASSPMAPDTQYF. CDR3 sequence (DNA): TGTGCCAGCTCACCAATGGCCCCAGATACGCAGTATTTT. The complete variable domain, with remaining parts taken from reference TRBV18 and TRBJ2-3, reads NAGVMQNPRHLVRRRGQEARLRCSPMKGHSHVYWYRQLPEEGLKFMVYLQKENIIDESGMPKERFSAEFPKEGPSILRIQQVVRGDSAAYFCASSPMAPDTQYFGPGTRLTVL.

The rearrangement uses TRBV7-7 and TRBJ2-2; 9 positions match TRBD1. The CDR3 consists of 17 residues. The germline V gene has CDR1 SSHAT and CDR2 FNYEAQ (reference sequence). V shed 1 base, J shed 7 bases, and the junction held 10 bases outside the gene matches. CDR3 DNA: TGTGCCAGCAGCTTAGACCCCGACAGGGGGAGTAGCGGGGAGCTGTTTTTT. Residues: CASSLDPDRGSSGELFF.

This clone showed up just a few times. This chain joins TRBV6-6 and TRBJ2-7, with 7 bases matching TRBD1. Looked up from germline, CDR1 is MNHNY and CDR2 is SVGAGI (reference sequence). V lost 2 bases to trimming and J lost 5 bases; unmatched junction nucleotides: 3. The CDR3 is made up of 13 amino acids. The CDR3 coding sequence is TGTGCCAGCAGTTACCCCGACAGGGACGAGCAGTACTTC. It specifies CASSYPDRDEQYF.

The table lists this clone with a count of one. The genes are TRBV5-1 and TRBJ2-3, with 10 bases identical to TRBD2. The germline gives CDR1 SGHRS, CDR2 YFSETQ. The CDR3 has 15 residues. J was trimmed by 0 bases and V by 7 bases; bases with no gene match: 5. The CDR3 here is CASCTSGASTDTQYF. The CDR3, as DNA: TGCGCCAGCTGCACTAGCGGGGCTAGCACAGATACGCAGTATTTT.

CDR3 in DNA: TGTGCCAGCAGCTTAAGCGGGATGAGCAATGAGCAGTTCTTC. As protein: CASSLSGMSNEQFF. This chain joins TRBV7-9 and TRBJ2-1; TRBD2 matches 7 bases. Germline-derived CDR1 and CDR2 are SEHNR and FQNEAQ (reference sequence). The V and J ends lost 2 bases and 6 bases, in that order; junction bases with no gene match: 4. The CDR3 is 14 amino acids.

This chain joins TRBV27 and TRBJ1-5; 8 nucleotides match TRBD1. With 5 bases clipped from V and 9 bases from J, the junction kept 9 bases outside the gene matches. This CDR3 has 14 amino acids. Germline values: CDR1 MNHEY, CDR2 SMNVEV (reference sequence). CDR3 in amino acids: CASSPRQGQGPQHF. In DNA, the CDR3 is TGTGCCAGCAGTCCACGACAGGGGCAAGGGCCCCAGCATTTT.

The chain uses TRBV19 and TRBJ1-4; 9 bases line up with TRBD1. The CDR3 is 13 amino acids. Germline CDR1 LNHDA, CDR2 SQIVND (reference sequence). The V and J ends lost 6 bases and 13 bases, in that order; junction bases with no gene match: 9. CDR3 sequence (DNA): TGTGCCAGTAGAGTGGGACAGGGTAAAAGACTGTTTTTT. Amino acids: CASRVGQGKRLFF. Drawing the rest from reference TRBV19 and TRBJ1-4, the complete variable domain is DGGITQSPKYLFRKEGQNVTLSCEQNLNHDAMYWYRQDPGQGLRLIYYSQIVNDFQKGDIAEGYSVSREKKESFPLTVTSAQKNPTAFYLCASRVGQGKRLFFGSGTQLSVL.

The genes are TRBV7-6 and TRBJ2-5; tentative D call: TRBD2 (6 bases). V was shortened by 5 bases and J by 5 bases, with 18 bases between the two germline ends. Germline V gene data show CDR1 as SGHVS and CDR2 as FNYEAQ. The CDR3 has 15 residues. The CDR3 is CASSQAETRYETQYF. The CDR3 nucleotides read TGTGCCAGCAGCCAAGCGGAGACTAGGTACGAGACCCAGTACTTC.

This rearrangement joins TRBV18 to TRBJ2-5; 8 bases align to TRBD2. V lost 3 bases and J lost 4; bases outside the gene matches: 10. The CDR3 sequence is 16 residues long. The germline V gene has CDR1 KGHSH and CDR2 LQKENI. The CDR3 bases are TGTGCCAGCTCACCTAGCGGGACCTCTTCGATAGAGACCCAGTACTTC. Amino acids: CASSPSGTSSIETQYF.

This clone appeared once. The chain couples TRBV6-1 to TRBJ2-1; the D gene is possibly TRBD2 (6 bases). Germline V lookup: CDR1 MNHNS, CDR2 SASEGT. CDR3 length equals 13 residues. The germline V and J ends were trimmed by 6 bases and 4 bases, with 10 bases remaining between them. The chain's CDR3 is CASRVGTYNEQFF. In nucleotides, the CDR3 is TGTGCCAGCAGGGTCGGGACTTACAATGAGCAGTTCTTC.

This chain joins TRBV6-1 and TRBJ2-5; 9 bases align to TRBD1. The CDR3 length is 13 residues. Per the germline V gene, CDR1 is MNHNS and CDR2 is SASEGT. V was clipped by 10 bases and J by 1 base; unmatched bases: 4. CDR3 DNA sequence: TGTGCCATGGGACAGGGAAGCCAAGAGACCCAGTACTTC. Its translation is CAMGQGSQETQYF.

In the case of this clone: The germline gene is not matched at one end of the junction; a read error may be the cause. This chain uses TRBV27 with TRBJ2-7, with D maybe TRBD2 (7 bases). CDR3 size: 12 residues. Germline V gives CDR1 MNHEY, CDR2 SMNVEV (reference sequence). CDR3 in amino acids: CGGGVRGHEQYF. CDR3 nucleotides: TGCGGAGGGGGGGTCAGGGGCCACGAGCAGTACTTC.

The rearrangement uses TRBV2 and TRBJ2-7; TRBD1 aligns across 7 bases. This CDR3 is built from 16 residues. Germline assignment: CDR1 SNHLY and CDR2 FYNNEI. Trimming took 2 bases from V and 1 from J; bases not matched to a gene: 8. CDR3 DNA: TGTGCCAGCAGTGAATCCGGGACAGCGTATTCCTACGAGCAGTACTTC. It translates to CASSESGTAYSYEQYF.

The chain recombines TRBV6-5 with TRBJ1-5, with a tentative D call TRBD1 (5 bases). The CDR3 loop spans 15 amino acids. The V end lost 6 bases, the J end lost 0 bases, and 12 bases lay between the germline ends. Germline assignment: CDR1 MNHEY and CDR2 SVGAGI. This CDR3 is CASSPGGGSNQPQHF. The CDR3 nucleotides read TGTGCCAGCAGCCCCGGGGGGGGTAGCAATCAGCCCCAGCATTTT.

The V call is TRBV11-2, the J call TRBJ1-4; 7 bases line up with TRBD1. CDR1 is SGHAT and CDR2 is FQNNGV in the germline V gene. V lost 5 bases to trimming and J lost 3 bases; unmatched junction nucleotides: 9. The CDR3 has 16 amino acids. The chain's CDR3 is CASSPARGRPNEKLFF. The CDR3 coding sequence is TGTGCCAGCAGCCCAGCCAGGGGGAGGCCTAATGAAAAACTGTTTTTT.

J is TRBJ2-7 and V is TRBV5-1, with 9 bases lining up with TRBD2. The CDR3 is 18 residues long. With 5 bases clipped from V and 7 bases from J, the junction kept 22 bases outside the gene matches. CDR1 SGHRS and CDR2 YFSETQ come from the germline V gene. CDR3 nucleotide sequence: TGCGCCAGCAGGAGTCGACAGGGTAGCGGGAGCTCGGGAGATGAGCAGTACTTC. It encodes CASRSRQGSGSSGDEQYF.